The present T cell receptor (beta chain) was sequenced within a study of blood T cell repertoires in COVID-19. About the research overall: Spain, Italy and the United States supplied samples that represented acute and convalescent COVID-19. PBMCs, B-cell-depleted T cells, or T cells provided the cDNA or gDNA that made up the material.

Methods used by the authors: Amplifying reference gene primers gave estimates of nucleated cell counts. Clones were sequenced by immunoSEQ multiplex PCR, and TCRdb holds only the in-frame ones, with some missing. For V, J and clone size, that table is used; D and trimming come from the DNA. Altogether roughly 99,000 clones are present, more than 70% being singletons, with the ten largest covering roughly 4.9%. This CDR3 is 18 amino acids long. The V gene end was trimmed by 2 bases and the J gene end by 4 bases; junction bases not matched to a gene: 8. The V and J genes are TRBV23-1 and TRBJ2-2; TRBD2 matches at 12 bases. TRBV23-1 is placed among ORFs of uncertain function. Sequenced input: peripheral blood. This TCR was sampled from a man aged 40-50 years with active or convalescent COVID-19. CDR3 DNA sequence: TGCGCCAGCAGTCAACGGAAAACTAGCGGGAGGCGCACCGGGGAGCTGTTTTTT. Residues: CASSQRKTSGRRTGELFF.